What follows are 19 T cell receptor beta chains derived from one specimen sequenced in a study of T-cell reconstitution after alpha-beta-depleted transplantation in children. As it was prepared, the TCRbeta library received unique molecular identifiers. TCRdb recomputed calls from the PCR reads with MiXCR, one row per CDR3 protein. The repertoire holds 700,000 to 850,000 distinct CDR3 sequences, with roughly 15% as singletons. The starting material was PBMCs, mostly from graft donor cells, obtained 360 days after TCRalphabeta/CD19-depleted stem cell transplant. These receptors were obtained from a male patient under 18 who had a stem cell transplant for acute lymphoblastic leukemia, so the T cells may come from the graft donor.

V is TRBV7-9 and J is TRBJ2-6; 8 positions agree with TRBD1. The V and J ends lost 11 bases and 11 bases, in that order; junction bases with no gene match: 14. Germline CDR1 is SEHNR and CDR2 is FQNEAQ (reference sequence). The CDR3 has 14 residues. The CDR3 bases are TGTGCCGCGCTCAGGGGGCTCCACTTTGACGTCCTGACTTTC. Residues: CAALRGLHFDVLTF.

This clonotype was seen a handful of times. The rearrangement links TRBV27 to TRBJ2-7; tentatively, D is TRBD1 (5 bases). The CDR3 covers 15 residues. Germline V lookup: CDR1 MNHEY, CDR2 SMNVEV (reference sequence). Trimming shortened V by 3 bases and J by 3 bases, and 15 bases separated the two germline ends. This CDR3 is CASSFAQGANYEQYF. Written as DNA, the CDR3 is TGTGCCAGCAGTTTTGCCCAGGGTGCGAACTACGAGCAGTACTTC.

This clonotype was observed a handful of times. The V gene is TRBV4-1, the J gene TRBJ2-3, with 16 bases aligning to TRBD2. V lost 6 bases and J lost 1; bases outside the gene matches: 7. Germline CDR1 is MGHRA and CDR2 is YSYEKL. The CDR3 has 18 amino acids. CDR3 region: CASRQPGLAGGRTDTQYF. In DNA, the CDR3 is TGCGCCAGCAGGCAACCGGGACTAGCGGGAGGGCGCACAGATACGCAGTATTTT.

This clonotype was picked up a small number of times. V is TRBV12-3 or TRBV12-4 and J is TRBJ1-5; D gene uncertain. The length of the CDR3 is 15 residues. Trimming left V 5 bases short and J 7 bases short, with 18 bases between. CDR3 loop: CASSPRRGSGQPQHF. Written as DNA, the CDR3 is TGTGCCAGCAGTCCCCGAAGAGGCTCGGGGCAGCCCCAGCATTTT.

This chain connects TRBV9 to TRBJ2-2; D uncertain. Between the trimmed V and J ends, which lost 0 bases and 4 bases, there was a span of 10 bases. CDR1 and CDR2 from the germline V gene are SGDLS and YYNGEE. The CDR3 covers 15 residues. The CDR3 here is CASSVESWVTGELFF. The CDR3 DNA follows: TGTGCCAGCAGCGTAGAATCTTGGGTCACCGGGGAGCTGTTTTTT.

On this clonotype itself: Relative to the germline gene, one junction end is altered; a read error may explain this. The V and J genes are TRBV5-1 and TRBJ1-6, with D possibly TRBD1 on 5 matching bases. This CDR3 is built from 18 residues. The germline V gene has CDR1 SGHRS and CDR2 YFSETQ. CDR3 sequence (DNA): TGCGCCAGCAGTTATAAGACAAGGGGAAGCTCCTATAATTCACCCCTCCGCTTT. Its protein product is CASSYKTRGSSYNSPLRF.

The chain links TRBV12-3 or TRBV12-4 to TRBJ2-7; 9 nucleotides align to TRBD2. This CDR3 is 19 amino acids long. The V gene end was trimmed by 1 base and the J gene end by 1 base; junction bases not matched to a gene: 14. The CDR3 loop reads CASSLGAMMTSGKSYEQYF. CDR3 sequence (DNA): TGTGCCAGCAGTTTAGGGGCCATGATGACTAGCGGTAAATCCTACGAGCAGTACTTC.

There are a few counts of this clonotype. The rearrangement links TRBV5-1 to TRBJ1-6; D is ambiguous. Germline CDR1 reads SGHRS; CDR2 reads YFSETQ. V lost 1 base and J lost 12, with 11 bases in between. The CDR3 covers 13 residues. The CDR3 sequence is CASSLKEALPLHF. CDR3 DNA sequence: TGCGCCAGCAGCTTGAAAGAGGCCTTACCCCTCCACTTT.

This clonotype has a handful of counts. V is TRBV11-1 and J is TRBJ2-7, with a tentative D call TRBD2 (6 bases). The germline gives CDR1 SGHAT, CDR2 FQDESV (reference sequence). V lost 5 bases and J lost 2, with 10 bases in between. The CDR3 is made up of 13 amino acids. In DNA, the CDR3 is TGTGCCAGCAGCCCCGGGAGCCCCTACGAGCAGTACTTC. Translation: CASSPGSPYEQYF. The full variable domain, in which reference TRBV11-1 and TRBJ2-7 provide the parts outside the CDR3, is EAEVAQSPRYKITEKSQAVAFWCDPISGHATLYWYRQILGQGPELLVQFQDESVVDDSQLPKDRFSAERLKGVDSTLKIQPAELGDSAMYLCASSPGSPYEQYFGPGTRLTVT.

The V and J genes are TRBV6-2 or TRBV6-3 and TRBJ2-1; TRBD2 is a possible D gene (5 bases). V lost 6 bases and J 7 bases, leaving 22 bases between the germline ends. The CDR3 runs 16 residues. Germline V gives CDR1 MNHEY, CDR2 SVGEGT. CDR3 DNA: TGTGCCAGCAGAATAACCCGGATAGCGAGGTGGAATGAGCAGTTCTTC. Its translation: CASRITRIARWNEQFF.

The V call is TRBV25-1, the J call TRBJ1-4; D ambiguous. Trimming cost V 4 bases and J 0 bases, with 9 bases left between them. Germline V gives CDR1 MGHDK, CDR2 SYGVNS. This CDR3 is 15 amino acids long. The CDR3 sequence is CASSVGFATNEKLFF. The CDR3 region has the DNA TGTGCCAGCAGTGTGGGCTTTGCAACTAATGAAAAACTGTTTTTT.

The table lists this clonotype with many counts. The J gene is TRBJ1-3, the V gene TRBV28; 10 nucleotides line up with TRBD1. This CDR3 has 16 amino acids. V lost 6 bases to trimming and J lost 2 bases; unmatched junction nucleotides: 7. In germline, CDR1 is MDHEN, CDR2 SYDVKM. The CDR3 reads CASRELGTGAGNTIYF. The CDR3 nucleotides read TGTGCCAGCAGGGAACTCGGGACAGGGGCTGGAAACACCATATATTTT.

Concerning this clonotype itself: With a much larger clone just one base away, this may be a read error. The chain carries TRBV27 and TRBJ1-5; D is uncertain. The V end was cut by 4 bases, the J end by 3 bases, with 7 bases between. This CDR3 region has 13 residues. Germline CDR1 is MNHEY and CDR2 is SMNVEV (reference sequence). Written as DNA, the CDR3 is TGTGCCAGCAGTTGGTCCCCCAATCAGCCCCAGCATTTT. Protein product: CASSWSPNQPQHF.

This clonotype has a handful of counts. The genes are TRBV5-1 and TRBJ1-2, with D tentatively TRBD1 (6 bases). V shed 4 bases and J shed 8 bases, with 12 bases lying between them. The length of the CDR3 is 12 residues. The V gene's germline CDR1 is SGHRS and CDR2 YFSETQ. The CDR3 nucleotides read TGCGCCAGCAGCCGCGGGACACACGGCTACACCTTC. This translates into CASSRGTHGYTF.

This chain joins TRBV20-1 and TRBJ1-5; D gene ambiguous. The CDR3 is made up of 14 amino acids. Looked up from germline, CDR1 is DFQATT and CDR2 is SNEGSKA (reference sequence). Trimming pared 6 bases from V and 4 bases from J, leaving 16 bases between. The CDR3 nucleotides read TGCAGTGCCATACTCCCCCTGGGAAATCAGCCCCAGCATTTT. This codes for CSAILPLGNQPQHF.

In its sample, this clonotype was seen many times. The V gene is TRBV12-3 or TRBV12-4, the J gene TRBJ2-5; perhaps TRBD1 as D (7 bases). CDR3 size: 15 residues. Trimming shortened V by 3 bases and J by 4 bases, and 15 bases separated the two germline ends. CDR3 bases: TGTGCCAGCAGTTTTTCAGGGGGGTTGGGAGAGACCCAGTACTTC. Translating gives CASSFSGGLGETQYF.

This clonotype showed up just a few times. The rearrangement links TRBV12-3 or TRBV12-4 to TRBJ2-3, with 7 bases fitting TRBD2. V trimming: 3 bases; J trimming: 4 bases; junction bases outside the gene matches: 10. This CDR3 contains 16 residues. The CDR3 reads CASSFGAGAVADTQYF. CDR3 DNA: TGTGCCAGCAGTTTCGGGGCGGGAGCGGTTGCAGATACGCAGTATTTT.

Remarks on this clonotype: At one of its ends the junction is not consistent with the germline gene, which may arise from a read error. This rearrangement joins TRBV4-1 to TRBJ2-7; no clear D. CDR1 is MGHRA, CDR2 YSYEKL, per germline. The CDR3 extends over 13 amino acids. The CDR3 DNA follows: TGCGCCAGTTCGCACAAACCCGCCTACGAGGAGTACTTC. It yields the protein CASSHKPAYEEYF.

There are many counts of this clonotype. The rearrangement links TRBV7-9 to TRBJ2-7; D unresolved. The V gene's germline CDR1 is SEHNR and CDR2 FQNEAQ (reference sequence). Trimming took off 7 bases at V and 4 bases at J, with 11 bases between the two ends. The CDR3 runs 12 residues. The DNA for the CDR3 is TGTGCCAGCACCCCGTCCTTTTACGAGCAGTACTTC. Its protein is CASTPSFYEQYF.